Below, 20 T cell receptor beta chains from the same sample are listed, as sequenced in a study of T cells in tuberculosis. Time point reported: new active TB diagnosis, blood taken before or within 7 days of starting treatment. Produced via immunoSEQ multiplex PCR; TCRdb's table is partial and in-frame only. The repertoire holds tens of thousands of clones, with 90% to 95% as singletons. Sequences were derived from PBMCs, sampled at tuberculosis diagnosis. The receptors derive from an adult with tuberculosis. Some clones in this sample may be carry-over from other donors' samples.

The genes are TRBV18 and TRBJ1-2; D not certain. V gave up 0 bases and J gave up 2 bases, with 13 bases separating them. CDR1 and CDR2 from the germline V gene are KGHSH and LQKENI. The CDR3 loop spans 16 amino acids. In DNA, the CDR3 is TGTGCCAGCTCACCACCGACGGGGAGGCGGAACTATGGCTACACCTTC. It translates to CASSPPTGRRNYGYTF. The full variable domain, in which reference TRBV18 and TRBJ1-2 provide the parts outside the CDR3, is NAGVMQNPRHLVRRRGQEARLRCSPMKGHSHVYWYRQLPEEGLKFMVYLQKENIIDESGMPKERFSAEFPKEGPSILRIQQVVRGDSAAYFCASSPPTGRRNYGYTFGSGTRLTVV.

The J gene is TRBJ2-7, the V gene TRBV2; D unresolved. The CDR3 is 13 amino acids. In germline, CDR1 is SNHLY, CDR2 FYNNEI. V was clipped by 6 bases and J by 0 bases, with 9 bases between them. The CDR3 sequence: CASREIGSYEQYF. The CDR3 region has the DNA TGTGCCAGCAGGGAAATCGGCTCCTACGAGCAGTACTTC.

This chain links TRBV27 with TRBJ1-1; TRBD1 matches 7 bases. CDR1 and CDR2 from the germline V gene are MNHEY and SMNVEV (reference sequence). There are 18 residues in the CDR3. Trimming at V came to 5 bases and at J to 0 bases, leaving 15 bases not matched to a gene. This CDR3 reads CASSHAPGTAYMNTEAFF. The CDR3 DNA is TGTGCCAGCAGTCACGCCCCCGGGACAGCCTACATGAACACTGAAGCTTTCTTT.

The chain uses TRBV29-1 and TRBJ1-2, with 9 positions matching TRBD1. The CDR3 contains 14 residues. The germline CDR1 and CDR2 sequences are SQVTM and ANQGSEA. The junction had 11 bases not matched to a gene; V was cut back by 6 bases and J by 6 bases. CDR3 loop: CSVNRGLGQDGYTF. DNA for the CDR3: TGCAGCGTCAACAGGGGGCTCGGGCAGGATGGCTACACCTTC.

V is TRBV5-4 and J is TRBJ1-2, with a weak D call TRBD1 (6 bases). The CDR3 is made up of 13 amino acids. Germline V gene data show CDR1 as SGHNT and CDR2 as YYREEE (reference sequence). Deletions cut 4 bases from V and 8 bases from J, with 15 bases between. This chain's CDR3 is CASSQQGADGYTF. The CDR3 DNA follows: TGTGCCAGCAGCCAACAGGGAGCGGACGGCTACACCTTC. The full variable domain, rest sourced from reference TRBV5-4 and TRBJ1-2, is ETGVTQSPTHLIKTRGQQVTLRCSSQSGHNTVSWYQQALGQGPQFIFQYYREEENGRGNFPPRFSGLQFPNYSSELNVNALELDDSALYLCASSQQGADGYTFGSGTRLTVV.

V usage is TRBV14 and J usage is TRBJ1-1, with D unresolved. In germline, CDR1 is SGHDN, CDR2 FVKESK. V lost 3 bases and J lost 8, with 25 bases in between. The length of the CDR3 is 17 residues. DNA for the CDR3: TGTGCCAGCAGCCACGTGAATTTTTTGAACGAGGAGCTCGAAGCTTTCTTT. Translation gives CASSHVNFLNEELEAFF.

This clone was found once. J is TRBJ1-2 and V is TRBV9; no reliable D call. This CDR3 region has 13 residues. Trimming removed 7 bases at V and 1 base at J, with 11 bases between. Germline loops: CDR1 SGDLS, CDR2 YYNGEE. Here the CDR3 reads CASGDRHNYGYTF. The CDR3 nucleotides read TGTGCCAGCGGAGACCGCCATAACTATGGCTACACCTTC.

This clone was picked up one time. The rearrangement uses TRBV30 and TRBJ1-1; 8 nucleotides match TRBD1. Looked up from germline, CDR1 is GTSNPN and CDR2 is SVGIG (reference sequence). CDR3 size: 13 residues. The J segment lost 4 bases and the V segment lost 1 base, leaving 2 bases of the junction unmatched. CDR3 DNA sequence: TGTGCCTGGAGTGCAACAGGGGGCACTGAAGCTTTCTTT. Residues: CAWSATGGTEAFF.

The chain joins TRBV30 to TRBJ1-3; D gene unclear. Germline assignment: CDR1 GTSNPN and CDR2 SVGIG (reference sequence). This CDR3 is built from 13 residues. Trimming cost V 2 bases and J 7 bases, with 12 bases left between them. CDR3 bases: TGTGCCTGGAGTAGGGCAGGAGGTAACACCATATATTTT. Translated, it gives CAWSRAGGNTIYF.

The chain has TRBV7-8 and TRBJ1-3; the D is unclear. V was pared by 5 bases and J by 0 bases, with 8 bases between. The CDR3 is 14 residues long. Germline V gene data show CDR1 as SGHVS and CDR2 as FQNEAQ. The CDR3 DNA follows: TGTGCCAGCAGCCTCGGGTACTCTGGAAACACCATATATTTT. This gives the protein CASSLGYSGNTIYF.

This clone was counted only a few times. The V and J genes are TRBV19 and TRBJ1-1; the D is unclear. Germline lookup yields CDR1 LNHDA and CDR2 SQIVND (reference sequence). This CDR3 contains 14 residues. V lost 1 base, J lost 0 bases, and 6 bases lay in between. CDR3 DNA sequence: TGTGCCAGTAGTATAGCCCCAGTGAACACTGAAGCTTTCTTT. This encodes CASSIAPVNTEAFF.

V usage is TRBV27 and J usage is TRBJ2-3; tentative D call: TRBD1 (5 bases). Germline V lookup: CDR1 MNHEY, CDR2 SMNVEV (reference sequence). The germline V and J ends were trimmed by 6 bases and 4 bases, with 8 bases remaining between them. CDR3 length: 12 amino acids. CDR3 loop: CASSQGSDTQYF. In DNA form, the CDR3 reads TGTGCCAGCAGCCAGGGATCAGATACGCAGTATTTT.

The chain carries TRBV5-1 and TRBJ2-7; 10 nucleotides agree with TRBD2. Germline CDR1 and CDR2: SGHRS and YFSETQ. J gave up 4 bases and V 4 bases, and 2 bases lay outside the gene matches. The CDR3 extends over 13 amino acids. The CDR3 protein is CASSRTSGYEQYF. CDR3 DNA: TGCGCCAGCAGCCGGACTAGCGGTTACGAGCAGTACTTC.

This clone came up once. CDR3 in amino acids: CASSPRFSGGSDTQYF. The CDR3 DNA reads as TGTGCCAGCTCACCACGCTTTAGCGGGGGATCAGATACGCAGTATTTT. The rearrangement joins TRBV18 to TRBJ2-3, with 9 bases aligning to TRBD2. Germline-derived CDR1 and CDR2 are KGHSH and LQKENI. J gave up 4 bases and V 1 base, and 6 bases lay outside the gene matches. There are 16 residues in the CDR3.

V usage is TRBV5-1 and J usage is TRBJ1-3, with 7 bases fitting TRBD1. Germline CDR1 and CDR2: SGHRS and YFSETQ. Germline trimming cut 2 bases from V and 4 bases from J; bases unmatched to any gene: 6. The CDR3 totals 15 residues. CDR3 sequence reads: CASSLRQGTGNTIYF. The DNA of the CDR3 is TGCGCCAGCAGCTTAAGACAGGGCACCGGAAACACCATATATTTT. Based on the CDR3 plus reference TRBV5-1 and TRBJ1-3, the full variable domain is KAGVTQTPRYLIKTRGQQVTLSCSPISGHRSVSWYQQTPGQGLQFLFEYFSETQRNKGNFPGRFSGRQFSNSRSEMNVSTLELGDSALYLCASSLRQGTGNTIYFGEGSWLTVV.

The genes are TRBV5-1 and TRBJ1-2, with D tentatively TRBD1 (5 bases). CDR1 and CDR2 from the germline V gene are SGHRS and YFSETQ. The CDR3 is made up of 15 amino acids. Trimming took 7 bases from V and 5 from J, leaving 21 bases between them. The CDR3 spells CASGPSRGFGYGYTF. The CDR3, as DNA: TGCGCCAGCGGACCATCCCGGGGGTTTGGGTATGGCTACACCTTC.

This rearrangement joins TRBV18 to TRBJ2-3; 9 positions agree with TRBD1. The V gene's germline CDR1 is KGHSH and CDR2 LQKENI. J gave up 6 bases and V 4 bases, and 11 bases lay outside the gene matches. This CDR3 region has 16 residues. Written as DNA, the CDR3 is TGTGCCAGCTCACTAAGGACAGGGGTTTTACCGGATACGCAGTATTTT. It is translated as CASSLRTGVLPDTQYF. Full variable domain (remainder filled in from reference TRBV18 and TRBJ2-3): NAGVMQNPRHLVRRRGQEARLRCSPMKGHSHVYWYRQLPEEGLKFMVYLQKENIIDESGMPKERFSAEFPKEGPSILRIQQVVRGDSAAYFCASSLRTGVLPDTQYFGPGTRLTVL.

The chain carries TRBV9 and TRBJ2-5, with 7 bases fitting TRBD2. The germline CDR1 and CDR2 sequences are SGDLS and YYNGEE. V lost 0 bases and J lost 3; bases outside the gene matches: 8. The CDR3 has 16 amino acids. CDR3 in amino acids: CASSVAPWGGKETQYF. The CDR3 DNA reads TGTGCCAGCAGCGTAGCCCCCTGGGGGGGTAAAGAGACCCAGTACTTC.

The chain has TRBV6-1 and TRBJ1-6; TRBD1 aligns across 8 bases. Germline V CDR1 and CDR2: MNHNS, SASEGT. CDR3 length: 15 residues. Trimming cost V 6 bases and J 4 bases; bases outside gene matches: 5. The CDR3 reads CASRPGGRYNSPLHF. The DNA of the CDR3 is TGTGCCAGCAGACCAGGGGGCCGGTATAATTCACCCCTCCACTTT.

The chain couples TRBV7-2 to TRBJ2-6; maybe TRBD1 (5 bases). The CDR3 runs to 18 residues. V lost 5 bases and J lost 1, with 18 bases in between. CDR1 and CDR2 (germline): SGHTA, FQGNSA. The CDR3 reads CASSLRQWTYSGANVLTF. DNA for the CDR3: TGTGCCAGCAGCCTCCGACAGTGGACCTATTCTGGGGCCAACGTCCTGACTTTC.